One sample yielded the 5 T cell receptor beta chains listed below, sequenced in a study of OX40 agonist ivuxolimab in advanced cancers. The table came from immunoSEQ multiplex PCR; TCRdb's copy has only in-frame clones and leaves some out. The sample lists some 77,000 clones, around 87% occurring once. The source material was CD4+ or CD8+ T cells sorted from blood, sampled in a trial of the OX40 agonist ivuxolimab. These receptors originate from an adult with an advanced solid tumor such as melanoma, head and neck, liver or kidney cancer.

The J gene is TRBJ1-4, the V gene TRBV5-1, with a possible D match to TRBD1 (5 bases). V lost 0 bases and J 0 bases, leaving 9 bases between the germline ends. CDR1 and CDR2 (germline): SGHRS, YFSETQ. The CDR3 spans 16 residues. CDR3 residues: CASSLAGGATNEKLFF. CDR3 nucleotides: TGCGCCAGCAGCTTGGCTGGGGGTGCAACTAATGAAAAACTGTTTTTT.

This chain connects TRBV14 to TRBJ1-4; D may be TRBD1 (5 bases). Germline assignment: CDR1 SGHDN and CDR2 FVKESK. The length of the CDR3 is 17 residues. V gave up 0 bases and J gave up 0 bases, with 11 bases separating them. The CDR3 DNA is TGTGCCAGCAGCCAAGATAGGGGCTGGGCAACTAATGAAAAACTGTTTTTT. It encodes CASSQDRGWATNEKLFF.

The V call is TRBV6-6, the J call TRBJ1-2; no firm D call. This CDR3 has 12 amino acids. The ends were cut back, 9 bases at V and 8 bases at J, with 16 bases in the middle. Germline CDR1 is MNHNY and CDR2 is SVGAGI (reference sequence). CDR3 sequence reads: CASFDWGKGYTF. CDR3 DNA: TGTGCCAGTTTTGACTGGGGTAAAGGCTACACCTTC.

This clone has more than one count but fewer than ten. This chain connects TRBV5-1 to TRBJ1-1; 10 bases align to TRBD1. Germline assignment: CDR1 SGHRS and CDR2 YFSETQ. This CDR3 spans 13 amino acids. V lost 3 bases to trimming and J lost 4 bases; unmatched junction nucleotides: 0. For the CDR3, the DNA is TGCGCCAGCAGCTGGGACAGGGGCACTGAAGCTTTCTTT. The encoded protein is CASSWDRGTEAFF.

This clone was counted a single time. The chain joins TRBV6-1 to TRBJ1-1; 8 nucleotides agree with TRBD1. The CDR3 is 13 amino acids. V was pared by 8 bases and J by 4 bases, with 6 bases of the junction left unmatched. Germline CDR1 and CDR2: MNHNS and SASEGT. Written as DNA, the CDR3 is TGTGCCAGCCGGGTAGGACAGGGCACTGAAGCTTTCTTT. Protein: CASRVGQGTEAFF.